This TCR beta chain appears in the sequencing data of a study of blood T cell repertoires in COVID-19. Assay used: immunoSEQ multiplex PCR; TCRdb lists only in-frame clones, some missing. This table holds about 85,000 clones, about 80% found once. The V end lost 0 bases, the J end lost 2 bases, and 13 bases lay between the germline ends. CDR1 is LNHDA and CDR2 is SQIVND in the germline V gene (reference sequence). CDR3 length: 16 residues. The receptor's source is a man in his 60s with acute or convalescent COVID-19. The specimen sequenced was peripheral blood. The rearrangement links TRBV19 to TRBJ1-1; D possibly corresponds to TRBD1 (6 bases). The CDR3 region has the DNA TGTGCCAGTAGTATAGATGGGGGCGGAAGAAACACTGAAGCTTTCTTT. This sequence encodes CASSIDGGGRNTEAFF.